A single sample gave rise to the 14 T cell receptor beta chains below, sequenced in a study of blood T cell repertoires in COVID-19 (dated by TCRdb to 2018 to 2021). The library relied on the immunoSEQ multiplex PCR assay. TCRdb obtained this table from immuneACCESS and retained in-frame rearrangements with V and J assigned. These tables miss some clones; where compared with another copy, unresolved V genes account for less than half of the shortfall, and the remainder is unexplained. Across this sample there are about 87,000 clones, with around 90% seen only once. Over 4% of the sample is taken by the ten largest. The source material was peripheral blood. Receptors were obtained from a man aged 40-55 years with acute or convalescent COVID-19.

This rearrangement joins TRBV7-9 to TRBJ1-6, with a possible D match to TRBD1 (5 bases). The CDR3 sequence is 16 residues long. V was shortened by 5 bases and J by 0 bases, with 11 bases between the two germline ends. Per germline, CDR1 SEHNR and CDR2 FQNEAQ (reference sequence). CDR3 sequence reads: CASSPTRVSYNSPLHF. The CDR3 DNA reads TGTGCCAGCAGCCCCACCAGGGTCTCCTATAATTCACCCCTCCACTTT.

The gene calls are TRBV13 and TRBJ1-3; no definite D call. The CDR3 spans 15 residues. Trimming cost V 0 bases and J 0 bases, with 6 bases left between them. CDR1 PRHDT and CDR2 FYEKMQ come from the germline V gene (reference sequence). The CDR3 loop is CASSLGTLSGNTIYF. As DNA, the CDR3 is TGTGCCAGCAGCTTAGGGACACTCTCTGGAAACACCATATATTTT.

The rearrangement joins TRBV7-9 to TRBJ2-3; TRBD1 matches at 7 bases. Germline CDR1 and CDR2: SEHNR and FQNEAQ (reference sequence). The CDR3 extends over 13 amino acids. J was trimmed by 6 bases and V by 4 bases; bases with no gene match: 4. CDR3 in DNA: TGTGCCAGCAGCTCCAACAGGGGTGATACGCAGTATTTT. Translation gives CASSSNRGDTQYF.

The chain has TRBV3-1 (or the pseudogene TRBV3-2) and TRBJ2-7; 11 nucleotides line up with TRBD1. J lost 2 bases, V lost 4 bases, and 1 base had no gene match. CDR3 length: 14 residues. Germline CDR1 and CDR2: LGHDT and YNNKEL (reference sequence). In nucleotides, the CDR3 is TGTGCCAGCAGCCTGGGACAGGGGGCCTACGAGCAGTACTTC. Translated: CASSLGQGAYEQYF.

The V call is TRBV4-1, the J call TRBJ1-4; a weak D match, TRBD1 (6 bases). V was trimmed by 0 bases and J by 5 bases, leaving 16 bases between them. CDR1 MGHRA and CDR2 YSYEKL come from the germline V gene. The CDR3 spans 17 residues. This CDR3 is CASSQEPVQGWNEKLFF. Written as DNA, the CDR3 is TGCGCCAGCAGCCAAGAACCCGTGCAGGGGTGGAATGAAAAACTGTTTTTT.

V and J are TRBV30 and TRBJ2-7, with 8 bases aligning to TRBD1. This CDR3 spans 15 amino acids. The germline gives CDR1 GTSNPN, CDR2 SVGIG (reference sequence). V shed 0 bases, J shed 6 bases, and the junction held 10 bases outside the gene matches. The chain's CDR3 is CAWSVPDRDLPEQYF. The CDR3 DNA reads as TGTGCCTGGAGTGTCCCGGACAGGGATCTTCCCGAGCAGTACTTC.

The rearrangement links TRBV6-6 to TRBJ1-5; 7 bases agree with TRBD1. The CDR3 is 18 amino acids. V lost 5 bases, J lost 3 bases, and 16 bases stayed unmatched. Per the germline V gene, CDR1 is MNHNY and CDR2 is SVGAGI (reference sequence). CDR3 sequence: CASSLAPKGASFNQPQHF. In DNA form, the CDR3 reads TGTGCCAGCAGTCTAGCCCCTAAGGGGGCTTCTTTCAATCAGCCCCAGCATTTT.

This clone has a handful of counts. The chain carries TRBV9 and TRBJ2-7; D possibly corresponds to TRBD1 (6 bases). The CDR3 runs to 15 residues. Trimming removed 0 bases at V and 1 base at J, with 11 bases between. Germline V CDR1 and CDR2: SGDLS, YYNGEE. The CDR3 protein is CASSVESQGSYEQYF. CDR3 bases: TGTGCCAGCAGCGTAGAGTCGCAGGGGTCCTACGAGCAGTACTTC.

The rearrangement links TRBV7-3 to TRBJ1-1; TRBD1 is a possible D gene (5 bases). The CDR3 contains 15 residues. Germline CDR1 SGHTA, CDR2 FQGTGA. With 4 bases removed from V and 1 base from J, the gap between germline ends came to 13 bases. Here the CDR3 DNA reads TGTGCCAGCAGCTCCCACGGGGGGGAGAACACTGAAGCTTTCTTT. Amino acids: CASSSHGGENTEAFF.

The chain couples TRBV5-1 to TRBJ2-5; 16 bases fit TRBD2. Germline assignment: CDR1 SGHRS and CDR2 YFSETQ. Losses at the gene ends were 4 bases for V and 6 bases for J; bases not matched to a gene: 9. The CDR3 length is 17 residues. Written as DNA, the CDR3 is TGCGCCAGCAGCACGGGACTAGCGGGGGGGCCCCCCCAGACCCAGTACTTC. It encodes CASSTGLAGGPPQTQYF.

The chain couples TRBV11-3 to TRBJ2-1; TRBD2 matches 9 bases. The V gene end was trimmed by 2 bases and the J gene end by 9 bases; junction bases not matched to a gene: 8. Germline V CDR1 and CDR2: SGHNT, YENEEA. The CDR3 loop spans 15 amino acids. CDR3 residues: CASSLRGTSYGEQFF. The CDR3 nucleotides are TGTGCCAGCAGCTTAAGAGGGACTAGCTACGGTGAGCAGTTCTTC. Full variable domain (remainder filled in from reference TRBV11-3 and TRBJ2-1): EAGVVQSPRYKIIEKKQPVAFWCNPISGHNTLYWYLQNLGQGPELLIRYENEEAVDDSQLPKDRFSAERLKGVDSTLKIQPAELGDSAVYLCASSLRGTSYGEQFFGPGTRLTVL.

V is TRBV4-1 and J is TRBJ1-1; 9 bases fit TRBD1. Germline-derived CDR1 and CDR2 are MGHRA and YSYEKL. The CDR3 runs 16 residues. V trimming: 3 bases; J trimming: 3 bases; junction bases outside the gene matches: 8. CDR3 sequence reads: CASSHRDRDMDTEAFF. The CDR3 nucleotides are TGCGCCAGCAGCCACCGGGACAGGGATATGGACACTGAAGCTTTCTTT.

This clone has only a few counts. The gene calls are TRBV7-2 and TRBJ1-2, with a possible D match to TRBD1 (5 bases). Trimming shortened V by 4 bases and J by 0 bases, and 15 bases separated the two germline ends. This CDR3 comprises 16 residues. Germline V lookup: CDR1 SGHTA, CDR2 FQGNSA. CDR3 DNA sequence: TGTGCCAGCAGCTCTAGCGGGGGAATTACTAACTATGGCTACACCTTC. It yields the protein CASSSSGGITNYGYTF.

This chain links TRBV29-1 with TRBJ2-2; a possible D gene is TRBD1 (5 bases). CDR1 SQVTM and CDR2 ANQGSEA come from the germline V gene. CDR3 size: 14 residues. V shed 0 bases and J shed 6 bases, with 11 bases lying between them. This chain's CDR3 is CSVEDRGRAGELFF. DNA for the CDR3: TGCAGCGTTGAAGATCGAGGCAGGGCCGGGGAGCTGTTTTTT.